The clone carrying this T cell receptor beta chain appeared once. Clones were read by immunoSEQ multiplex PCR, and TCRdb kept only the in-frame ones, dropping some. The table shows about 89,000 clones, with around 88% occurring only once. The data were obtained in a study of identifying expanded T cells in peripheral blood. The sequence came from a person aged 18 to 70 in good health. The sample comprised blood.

DNA for the CDR3: TGTGCCAGCAGTTGGACTAGCGGGGGGTACGAGCAGTACTTC. Residues: CASSWTSGGYEQYF. The rearrangement uses TRBV2 and TRBJ2-7, with 14 bases matching TRBD2. The CDR3 extends over 14 amino acids. With 5 bases clipped from V and 4 bases from J, the junction kept 1 base outside the gene matches. In germline, CDR1 is SNHLY, CDR2 FYNNEI.